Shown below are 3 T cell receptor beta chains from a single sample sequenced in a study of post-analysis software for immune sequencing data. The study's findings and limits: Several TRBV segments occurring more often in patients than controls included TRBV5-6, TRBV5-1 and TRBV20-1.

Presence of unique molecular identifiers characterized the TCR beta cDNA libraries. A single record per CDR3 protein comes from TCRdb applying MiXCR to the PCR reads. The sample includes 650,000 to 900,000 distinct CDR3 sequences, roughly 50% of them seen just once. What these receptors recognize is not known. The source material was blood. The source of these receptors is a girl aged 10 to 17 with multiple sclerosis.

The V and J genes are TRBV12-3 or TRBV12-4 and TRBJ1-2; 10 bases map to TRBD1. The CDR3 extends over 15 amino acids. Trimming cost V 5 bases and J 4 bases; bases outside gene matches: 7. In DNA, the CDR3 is TGTGCCAGCAGTGGGGACAGGGGTCTAACCTATGGCTACACCTTC. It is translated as CASSGDRGLTYGYTF.

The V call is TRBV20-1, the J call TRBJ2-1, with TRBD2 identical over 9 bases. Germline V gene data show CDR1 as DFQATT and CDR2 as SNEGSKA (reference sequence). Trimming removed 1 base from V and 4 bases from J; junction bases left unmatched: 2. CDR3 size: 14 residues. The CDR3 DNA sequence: TGCAGTGCTAGAGGGAGCGGGAGGTACAATGAGCAGTTCTTC. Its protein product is CSARGSGRYNEQFF.

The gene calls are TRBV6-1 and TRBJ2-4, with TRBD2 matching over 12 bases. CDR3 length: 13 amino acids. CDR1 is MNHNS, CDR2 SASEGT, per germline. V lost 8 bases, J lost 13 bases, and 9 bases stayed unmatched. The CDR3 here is CASASSGRGEQYF. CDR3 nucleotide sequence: TGTGCCAGCGCCTCTAGCGGGAGGGGGGAGCAGTACTTC.